This T cell receptor (beta chain) was recovered during a study of vaccination and CD4 T cells after COVID-19. Study-wide context: Investigators stimulated cells with overlapping spike peptides drawn from SARS-CoV-2, HCoV-NL63, HCoV-OC43 and HCoV-229E.

Trimming at V came to 5 bases and at J to 6 bases, leaving 12 bases not matched to a gene. This CDR3 is built from 14 residues. CDR1 is DFQATT, CDR2 SNEGSKA, per germline (reference sequence). To note about this clonotype: Its antigen remains unidentified.

The Oncomine TCR Beta short-read assay was applied to DNA of cultured CD4+ T cells. TCRdb re-derived calls from the PCR reads in MiXCR, one entry per CDR3 protein. The sample records 9,500 to 14,000 distinct CDR3 sequences, 40% to 50% being singletons. Stated treatment: approximately 10-day PBMC culture with coronavirus spike peptide pools or control peptides (ViraFEST assay). Having spent 10 to 11 days in culture, CD4+ T cells were then isolated by negative selection. This clonotype was sampled from a human donor who had recovered from COVID-19. This sequence joins TRBV20-1 and TRBJ1-2; 7 bases match TRBD1. Sequenced material: CD4+ T cells from blood, cultured in vitro. CDR3: CSASLQDRSNGYTF. DNA for the CDR3: TGCAGTGCTTCACTCCAGGACAGGTCGAATGGCTACACCTTC.